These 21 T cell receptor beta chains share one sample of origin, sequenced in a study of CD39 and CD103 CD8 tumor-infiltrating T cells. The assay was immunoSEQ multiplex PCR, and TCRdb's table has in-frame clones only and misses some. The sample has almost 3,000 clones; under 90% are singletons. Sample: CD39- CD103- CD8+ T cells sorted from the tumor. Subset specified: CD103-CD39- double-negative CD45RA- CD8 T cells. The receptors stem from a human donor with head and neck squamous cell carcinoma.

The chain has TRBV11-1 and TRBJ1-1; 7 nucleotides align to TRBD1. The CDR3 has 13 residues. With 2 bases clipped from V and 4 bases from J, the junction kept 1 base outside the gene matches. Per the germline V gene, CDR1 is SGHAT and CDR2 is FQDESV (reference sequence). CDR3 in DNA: TGTGCCAGCAGCTTACCAGGGGGCACTGAAGCTTTCTTT. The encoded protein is CASSLPGGTEAFF.

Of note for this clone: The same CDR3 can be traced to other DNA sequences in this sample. CDR3 amino acids: CASSELAGASYEQYF. Here the CDR3 DNA reads TGTGCCAGCAGCGAACTAGCGGGGGCCTCCTACGAGCAGTACTTC. The rearrangement joins TRBV7-2 to TRBJ2-7; 11 positions match TRBD2. The germline CDR1 and CDR2 sequences are SGHTA and FQGNSA. The CDR3 extends over 15 amino acids. The ends lost 5 bases at V and 0 bases at J; junction bases unmatched: 3.

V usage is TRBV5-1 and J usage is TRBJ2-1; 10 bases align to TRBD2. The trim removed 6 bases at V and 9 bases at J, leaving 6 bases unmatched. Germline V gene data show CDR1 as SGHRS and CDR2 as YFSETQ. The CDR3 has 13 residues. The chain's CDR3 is CASTLAGALEQFF. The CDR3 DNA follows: TGCGCCAGCACCCTAGCGGGGGCACTTGAGCAGTTCTTC.

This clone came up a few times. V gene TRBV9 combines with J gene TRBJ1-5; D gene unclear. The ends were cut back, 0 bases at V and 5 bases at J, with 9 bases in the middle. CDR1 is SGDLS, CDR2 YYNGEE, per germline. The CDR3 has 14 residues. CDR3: CASSVGGTYQPQHF. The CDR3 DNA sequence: TGTGCCAGCAGCGTAGGAGGTACCTATCAGCCCCAGCATTTT.

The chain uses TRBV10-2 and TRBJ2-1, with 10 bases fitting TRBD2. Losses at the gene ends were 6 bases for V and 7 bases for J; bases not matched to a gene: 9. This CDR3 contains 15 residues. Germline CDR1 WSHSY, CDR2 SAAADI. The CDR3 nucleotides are TGCGCCAGCAGGATAAGCGGGGGGGCCGCAAATGAGCAGTTCTTC. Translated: CASRISGGAANEQFF.

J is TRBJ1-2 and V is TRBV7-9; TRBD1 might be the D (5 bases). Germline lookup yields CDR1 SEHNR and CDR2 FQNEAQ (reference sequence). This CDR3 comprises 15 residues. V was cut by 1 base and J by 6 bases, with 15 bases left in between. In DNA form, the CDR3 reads TGTGCCAGCAGCTTAGTCATGGGAGGGGAGGATGGCTACACCTTC. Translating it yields CASSLVMGGEDGYTF.

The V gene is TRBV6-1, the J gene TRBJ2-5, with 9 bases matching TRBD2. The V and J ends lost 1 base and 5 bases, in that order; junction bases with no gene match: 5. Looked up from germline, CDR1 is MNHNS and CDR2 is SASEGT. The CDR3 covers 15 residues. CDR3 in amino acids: CASSEEIAGAETQYF. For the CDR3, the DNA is TGTGCCAGCAGTGAAGAGATAGCGGGGGCCGAGACCCAGTACTTC.

DNA for the CDR3: TGTGCCAGCAGCTTGGCACTCCTCACTGAAGCTTTCTTT. Translated: CASSLALLTEAFF. The rearrangement uses TRBV5-8 and TRBJ1-1; D is uncertain. The V and J ends lost 0 bases and 4 bases respectively, with 7 bases between them. Germline V gives CDR1 SGHTS, CDR2 YDEGEE. This CDR3 has 13 residues.

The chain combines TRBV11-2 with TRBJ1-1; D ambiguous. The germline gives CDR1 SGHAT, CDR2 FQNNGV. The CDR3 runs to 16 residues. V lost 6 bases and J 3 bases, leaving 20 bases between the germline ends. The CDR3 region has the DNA TGTGCCAGCAGGCAGATTCGGGGAAGACTGGACACTGAAGCTTTCTTT. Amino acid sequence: CASRQIRGRLDTEAFF.

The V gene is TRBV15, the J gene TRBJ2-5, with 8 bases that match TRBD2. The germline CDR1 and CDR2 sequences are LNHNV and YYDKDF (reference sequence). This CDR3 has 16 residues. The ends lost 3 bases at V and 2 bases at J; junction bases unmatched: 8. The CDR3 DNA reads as TGTGCCACCAGCAGTTTTACAGCGGGGGAACAAGAGACCCAGTACTTC. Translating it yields CATSSFTAGEQETQYF.

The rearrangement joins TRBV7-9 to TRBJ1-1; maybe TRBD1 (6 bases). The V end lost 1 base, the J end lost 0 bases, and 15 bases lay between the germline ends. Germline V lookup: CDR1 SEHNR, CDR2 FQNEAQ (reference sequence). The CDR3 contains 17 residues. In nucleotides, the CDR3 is TGTGCCAGCAGCTTAGTAATGGGGGACAACATGAACACTGAAGCTTTCTTT. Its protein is CASSLVMGDNMNTEAFF. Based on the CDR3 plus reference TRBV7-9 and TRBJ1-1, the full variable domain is DTGVSQNPRHKITKRGQNVTFRCDPISEHNRLYWYRQTLGQGPEFLTYFQNEAQLEKSRLLSDRFSAERPKGSFSTLEIQRTEQGDSAMYLCASSLVMGDNMNTEAFFGQGTRLTVV.

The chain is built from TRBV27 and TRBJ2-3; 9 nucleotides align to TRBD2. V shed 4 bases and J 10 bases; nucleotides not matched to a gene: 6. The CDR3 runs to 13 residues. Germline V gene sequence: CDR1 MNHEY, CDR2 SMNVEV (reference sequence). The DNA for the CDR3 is TGTGCCAGCAGTTCTCTAGCGGGAACCTCGCAGTATTTT. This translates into CASSSLAGTSQYF.

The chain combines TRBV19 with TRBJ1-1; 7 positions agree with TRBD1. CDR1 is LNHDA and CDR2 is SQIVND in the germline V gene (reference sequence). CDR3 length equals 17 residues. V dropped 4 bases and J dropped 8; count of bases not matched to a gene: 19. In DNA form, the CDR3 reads TGTGCCAGTAGTACTACCTGGGACAGTCTCCCACCCCCCGAAGCTTTCTTT. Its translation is CASSTTWDSLPPPEAFF.

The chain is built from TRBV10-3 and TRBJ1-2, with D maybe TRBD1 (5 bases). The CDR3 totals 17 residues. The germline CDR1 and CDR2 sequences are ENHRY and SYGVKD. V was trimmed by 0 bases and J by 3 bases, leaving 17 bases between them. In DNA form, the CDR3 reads TGTGCCATCAGTGAGTCTGAGGGGCAGGGACTCCACTATGGCTACACCTTC. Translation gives CAISESEGQGLHYGYTF.

The CDR3: CASSSGRTYTDGYTF. The CDR3 DNA sequence: TGTGCCAGCAGTTCCGGACGGACTTATACCGATGGCTACACCTTC. The chain uses TRBV27 and TRBJ1-2; D gene uncertain. The CDR3 covers 15 residues. The V and J ends lost 4 bases and 6 bases respectively, with 18 bases between them. Per germline, CDR1 MNHEY and CDR2 SMNVEV (reference sequence).

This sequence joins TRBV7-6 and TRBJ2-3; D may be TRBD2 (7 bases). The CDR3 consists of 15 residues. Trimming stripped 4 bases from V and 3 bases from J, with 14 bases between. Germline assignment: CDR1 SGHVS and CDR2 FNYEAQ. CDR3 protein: CASSYIGGTTDTQYF. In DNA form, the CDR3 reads TGTGCCAGCAGCTATATCGGGGGGACAACAGATACGCAGTATTTT.

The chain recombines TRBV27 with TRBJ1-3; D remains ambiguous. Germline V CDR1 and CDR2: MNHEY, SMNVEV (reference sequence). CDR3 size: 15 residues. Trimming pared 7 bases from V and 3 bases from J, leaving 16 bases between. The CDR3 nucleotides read TGTGCCAGCAAAGCGACGGGGTATGTTGGAAACACCATATATTTT. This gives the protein CASKATGYVGNTIYF.

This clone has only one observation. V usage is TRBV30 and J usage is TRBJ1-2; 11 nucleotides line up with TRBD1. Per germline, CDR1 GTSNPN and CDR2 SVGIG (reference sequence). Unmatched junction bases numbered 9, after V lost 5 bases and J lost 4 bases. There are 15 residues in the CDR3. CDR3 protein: CAWYDRTGGLYGYTF. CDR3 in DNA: TGTGCCTGGTATGACCGGACAGGGGGCCTCTATGGCTACACCTTC.

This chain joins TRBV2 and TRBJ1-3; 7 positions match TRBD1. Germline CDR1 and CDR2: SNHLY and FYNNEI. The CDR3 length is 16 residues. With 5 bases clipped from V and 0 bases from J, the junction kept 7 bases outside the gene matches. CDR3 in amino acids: CASSSGTVSSGNTIYF. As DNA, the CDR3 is TGTGCCAGCAGTTCCGGGACAGTGAGCTCTGGAAACACCATATATTTT. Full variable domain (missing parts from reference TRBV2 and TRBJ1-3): EPEVTQTPSHQVTQMGQEVILRCVPISNHLYFYWYRQILGQKVEFLVSFYNNEISEKSEIFDDQFSVERPDGSNFTLKIRSTKLEDSAMYFCASSSGTVSSGNTIYFGEGSWLTVV.

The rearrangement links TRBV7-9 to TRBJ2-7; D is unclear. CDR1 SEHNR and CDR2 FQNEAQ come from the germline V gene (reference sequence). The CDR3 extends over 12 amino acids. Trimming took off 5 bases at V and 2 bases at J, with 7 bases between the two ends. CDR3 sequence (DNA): TGTGCCAGCAGCGAGGTTCCCTACGAGCAGTACTTC. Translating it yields CASSEVPYEQYF. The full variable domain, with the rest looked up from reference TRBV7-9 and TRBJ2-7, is DTGVSQNPRHKITKRGQNVTFRCDPISEHNRLYWYRQTLGQGPEFLTYFQNEAQLEKSRLLSDRFSAERPKGSFSTLEIQRTEQGDSAMYLCASSEVPYEQYFGPGTRLTVT.

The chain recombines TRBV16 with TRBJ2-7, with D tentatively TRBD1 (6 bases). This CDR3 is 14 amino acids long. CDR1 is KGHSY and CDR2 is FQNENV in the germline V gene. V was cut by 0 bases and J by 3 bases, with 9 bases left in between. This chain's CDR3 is CASSQSGQIYEQYF. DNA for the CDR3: TGTGCCAGCAGCCAATCAGGACAGATCTACGAGCAGTACTTC.